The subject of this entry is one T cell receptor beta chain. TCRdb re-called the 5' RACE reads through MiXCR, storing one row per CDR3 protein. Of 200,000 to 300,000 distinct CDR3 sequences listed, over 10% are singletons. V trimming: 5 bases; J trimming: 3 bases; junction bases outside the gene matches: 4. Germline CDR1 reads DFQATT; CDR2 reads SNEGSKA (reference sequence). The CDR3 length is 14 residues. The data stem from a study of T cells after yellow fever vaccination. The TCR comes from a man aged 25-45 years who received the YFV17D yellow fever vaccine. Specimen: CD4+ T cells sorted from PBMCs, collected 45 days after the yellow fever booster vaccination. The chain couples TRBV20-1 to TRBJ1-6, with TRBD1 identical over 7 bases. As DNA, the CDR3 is TGCAGTGCTCTCCGGGACAGCTATAATTCACCCCTCCACTTT. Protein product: CSALRDSYNSPLHF.